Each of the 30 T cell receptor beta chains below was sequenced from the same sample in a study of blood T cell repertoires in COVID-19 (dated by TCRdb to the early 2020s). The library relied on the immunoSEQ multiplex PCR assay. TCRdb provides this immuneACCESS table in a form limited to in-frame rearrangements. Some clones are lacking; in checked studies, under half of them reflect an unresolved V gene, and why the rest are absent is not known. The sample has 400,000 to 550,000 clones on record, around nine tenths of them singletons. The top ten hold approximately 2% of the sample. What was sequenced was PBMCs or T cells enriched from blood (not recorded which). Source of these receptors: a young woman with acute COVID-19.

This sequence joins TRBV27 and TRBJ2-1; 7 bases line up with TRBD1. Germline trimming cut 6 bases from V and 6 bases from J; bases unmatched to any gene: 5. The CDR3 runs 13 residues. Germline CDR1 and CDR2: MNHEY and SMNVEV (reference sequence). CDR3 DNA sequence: TGTGCCAGCAGGTCGACAGGGCTCAATGAGCAGTTCTTC. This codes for CASRSTGLNEQFF.

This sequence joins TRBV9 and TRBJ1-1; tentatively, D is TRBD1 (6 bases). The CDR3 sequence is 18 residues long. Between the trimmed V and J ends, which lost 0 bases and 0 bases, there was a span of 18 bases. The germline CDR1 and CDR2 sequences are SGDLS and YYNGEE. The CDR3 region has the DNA TGTGCCAGCAGCGTAGGGGGGACACCTGGAATCATGAACACTGAAGCTTTCTTT. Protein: CASSVGGTPGIMNTEAFF.

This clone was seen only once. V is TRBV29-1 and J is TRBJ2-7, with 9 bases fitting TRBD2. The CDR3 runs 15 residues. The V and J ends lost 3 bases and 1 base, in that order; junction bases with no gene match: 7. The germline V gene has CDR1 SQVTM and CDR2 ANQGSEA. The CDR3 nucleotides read TGCAGCGTTGAGCTACTGCGGGAGGGTTCCTACGAGCAGTACTTC. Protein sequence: CSVELLREGSYEQYF.

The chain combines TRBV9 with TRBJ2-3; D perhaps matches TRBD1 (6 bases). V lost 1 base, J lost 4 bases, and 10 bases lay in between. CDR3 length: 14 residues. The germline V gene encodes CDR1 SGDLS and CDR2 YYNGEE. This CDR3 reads CASSVSGVSDTQYF. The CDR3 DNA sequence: TGTGCCAGCAGCGTATCAGGGGTATCAGATACGCAGTATTTT.

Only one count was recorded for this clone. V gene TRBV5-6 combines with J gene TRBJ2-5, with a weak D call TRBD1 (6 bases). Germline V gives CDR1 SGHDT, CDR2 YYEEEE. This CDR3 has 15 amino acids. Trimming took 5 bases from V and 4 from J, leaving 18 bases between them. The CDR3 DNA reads TGTGCCAGCAGTATTAGGTACAGGGAGAGAGAGACCCAGTACTTC. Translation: CASSIRYRERETQYF.

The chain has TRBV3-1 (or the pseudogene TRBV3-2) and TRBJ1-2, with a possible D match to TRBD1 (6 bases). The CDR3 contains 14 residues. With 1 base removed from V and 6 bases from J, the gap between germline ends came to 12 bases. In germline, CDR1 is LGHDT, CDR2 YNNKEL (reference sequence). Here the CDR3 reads CASSQAGTSHGYTF. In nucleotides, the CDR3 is TGTGCCAGCAGCCAAGCCGGGACAAGTCATGGCTACACCTTC.

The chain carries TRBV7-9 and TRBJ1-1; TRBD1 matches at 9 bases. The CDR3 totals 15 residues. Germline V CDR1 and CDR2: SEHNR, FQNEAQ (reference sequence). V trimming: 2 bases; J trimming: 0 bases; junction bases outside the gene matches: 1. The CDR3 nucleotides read TGTGCCAGCAGCTTAACAGGGGGCTTGAACACTGAAGCTTTCTTT. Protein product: CASSLTGGLNTEAFF.

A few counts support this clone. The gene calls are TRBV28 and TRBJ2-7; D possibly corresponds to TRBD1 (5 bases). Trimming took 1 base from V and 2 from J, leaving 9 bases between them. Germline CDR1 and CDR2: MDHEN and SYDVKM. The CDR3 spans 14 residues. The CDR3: CASSLLQATYEQYF. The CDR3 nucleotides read TGTGCCAGCAGTTTATTACAGGCTACCTACGAGCAGTACTTC.

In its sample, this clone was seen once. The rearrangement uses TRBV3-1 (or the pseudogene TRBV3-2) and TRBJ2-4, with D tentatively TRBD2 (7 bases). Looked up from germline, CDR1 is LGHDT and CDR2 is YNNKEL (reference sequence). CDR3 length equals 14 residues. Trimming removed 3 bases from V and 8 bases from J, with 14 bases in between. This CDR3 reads CASSQSGGGDIQYF. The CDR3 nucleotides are TGTGCCAGCAGCCAGTCGGGGGGCGGGGACATTCAGTACTTC.

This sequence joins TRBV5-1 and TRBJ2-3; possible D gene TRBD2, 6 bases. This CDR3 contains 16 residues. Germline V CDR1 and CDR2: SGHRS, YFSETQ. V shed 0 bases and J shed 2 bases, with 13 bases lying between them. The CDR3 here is CASSLAPGTATDTQYF. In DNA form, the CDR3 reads TGCGCCAGCAGCTTGGCCCCCGGGACTGCCACAGATACGCAGTATTTT.

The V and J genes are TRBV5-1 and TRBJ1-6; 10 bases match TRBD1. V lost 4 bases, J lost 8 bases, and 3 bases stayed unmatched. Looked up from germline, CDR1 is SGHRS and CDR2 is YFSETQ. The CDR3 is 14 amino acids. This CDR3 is CASSPGQGYSPLHF. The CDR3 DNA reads TGCGCCAGCAGCCCGGGACAGGGGTATTCACCCCTCCACTTT.

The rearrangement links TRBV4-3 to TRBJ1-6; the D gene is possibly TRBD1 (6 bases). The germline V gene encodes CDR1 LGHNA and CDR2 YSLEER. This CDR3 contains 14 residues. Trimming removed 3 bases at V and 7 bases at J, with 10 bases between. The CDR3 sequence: CASSHRGYNSPLHF. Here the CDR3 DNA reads TGCGCCAGCAGCCACAGGGGTTACAATTCACCCCTCCACTTT.

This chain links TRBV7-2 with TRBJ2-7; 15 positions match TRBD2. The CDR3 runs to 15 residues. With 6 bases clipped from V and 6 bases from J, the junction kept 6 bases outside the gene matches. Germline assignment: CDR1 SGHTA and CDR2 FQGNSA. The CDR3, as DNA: TGTGCCAGCAGTCTAGGGGGACTAGCGGGAGGCGAGCAGTACTTC. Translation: CASSLGGLAGGEQYF.

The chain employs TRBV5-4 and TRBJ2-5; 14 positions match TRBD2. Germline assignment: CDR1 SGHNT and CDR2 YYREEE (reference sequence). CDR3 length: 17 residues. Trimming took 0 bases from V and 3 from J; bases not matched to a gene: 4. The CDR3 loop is CASSLGLAGGPEETQYF. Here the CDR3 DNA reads TGTGCCAGCAGCTTGGGACTAGCGGGGGGGCCGGAAGAGACCCAGTACTTC.

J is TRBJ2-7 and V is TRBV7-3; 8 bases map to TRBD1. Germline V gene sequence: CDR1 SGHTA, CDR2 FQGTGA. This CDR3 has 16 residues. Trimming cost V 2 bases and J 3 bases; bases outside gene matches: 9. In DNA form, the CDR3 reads TGTGCCAGCAGCTTATCAGGCCCAACAGGGGGCTACGAGCAGTACTTC. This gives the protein CASSLSGPTGGYEQYF.

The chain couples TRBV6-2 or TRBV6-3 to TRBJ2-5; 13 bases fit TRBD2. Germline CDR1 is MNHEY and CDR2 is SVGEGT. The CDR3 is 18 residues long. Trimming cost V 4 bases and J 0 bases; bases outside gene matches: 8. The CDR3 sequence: CASSFQLAGGPDQETQYF. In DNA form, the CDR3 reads TGTGCCAGCAGTTTCCAACTAGCGGGAGGGCCGGACCAAGAGACCCAGTACTTC.

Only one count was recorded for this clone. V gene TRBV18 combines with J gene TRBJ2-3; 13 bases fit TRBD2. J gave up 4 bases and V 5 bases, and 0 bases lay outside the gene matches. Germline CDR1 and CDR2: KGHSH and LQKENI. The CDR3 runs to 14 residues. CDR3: CASSGLAGADTQYF. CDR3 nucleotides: TGTGCCAGCTCAGGACTAGCGGGAGCAGATACGCAGTATTTT.

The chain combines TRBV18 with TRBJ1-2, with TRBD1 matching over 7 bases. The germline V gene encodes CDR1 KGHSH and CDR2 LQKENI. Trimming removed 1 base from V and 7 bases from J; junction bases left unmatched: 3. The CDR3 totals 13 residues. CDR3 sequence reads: CASSPQGAPGYTF. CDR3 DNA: TGTGCCAGCTCACCACAGGGGGCGCCTGGCTACACCTTC.

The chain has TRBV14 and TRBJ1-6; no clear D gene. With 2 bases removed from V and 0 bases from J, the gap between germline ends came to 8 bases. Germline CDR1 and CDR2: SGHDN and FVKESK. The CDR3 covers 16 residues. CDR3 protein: CASSQRRSSYNSPLHF. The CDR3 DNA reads TGTGCCAGCAGCCAACGACGGAGCTCCTATAATTCACCCCTCCACTTT.

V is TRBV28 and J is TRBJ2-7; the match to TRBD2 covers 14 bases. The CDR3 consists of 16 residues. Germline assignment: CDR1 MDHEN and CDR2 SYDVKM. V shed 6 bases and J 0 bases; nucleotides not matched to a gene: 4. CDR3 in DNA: TGTGCCAGCAGGACTGGGACTAGCGGGAGCTCCTACGAGCAGTACTTC. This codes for CASRTGTSGSSYEQYF.

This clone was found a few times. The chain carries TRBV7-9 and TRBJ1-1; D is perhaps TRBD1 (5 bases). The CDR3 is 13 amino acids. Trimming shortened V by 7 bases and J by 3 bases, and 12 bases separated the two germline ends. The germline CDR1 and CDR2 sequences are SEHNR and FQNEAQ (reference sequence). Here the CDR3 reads CASTRGGDTEAFF. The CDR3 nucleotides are TGTGCCAGCACCCGTGGAGGGGACACTGAAGCTTTCTTT.

The CDR3 loop is CASSPGQALNYGYTF. For the CDR3, the DNA is TGTGCCAGCAGCCCCGGACAGGCCCTAAACTATGGCTACACCTTC. The chain is built from TRBV9 and TRBJ1-2; TRBD1 matches at 7 bases. Germline assignment: CDR1 SGDLS and CDR2 YYNGEE. The CDR3 is 15 residues long. V lost 4 bases and J lost 2; bases outside the gene matches: 8.

The chain's CDR3 is CASSLSSGTSSRYNEQFF. In nucleotides, the CDR3 is TGTGCCAGTAGTCTCAGTAGCGGGACCTCCTCGCGGTACAATGAGCAGTTCTTC. The chain uses TRBV19 and TRBJ2-1, with 8 bases matching TRBD2. CDR1 and CDR2 from the germline V gene are LNHDA and SQIVND (reference sequence). The CDR3 spans 18 residues. The V and J ends lost 5 bases and 4 bases, in that order; junction bases with no gene match: 16.

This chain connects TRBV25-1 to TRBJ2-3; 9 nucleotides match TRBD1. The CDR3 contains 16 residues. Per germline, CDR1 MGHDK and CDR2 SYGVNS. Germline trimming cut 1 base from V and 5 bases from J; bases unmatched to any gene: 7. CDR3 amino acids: CASSEWVGQGIDTQYF. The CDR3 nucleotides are TGTGCCAGCAGTGAATGGGTGGGACAGGGCATAGATACGCAGTATTTT. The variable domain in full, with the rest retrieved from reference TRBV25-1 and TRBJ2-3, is EADIYQTPRYLVIGTGKKITLECSQTMGHDKMYWYQQDPGMELHLIHYSYGVNSTEKGDLSSESTVSRIRTEHFPLTLESARPSHTSQYLCASSEWVGQGIDTQYFGPGTRLTVL.

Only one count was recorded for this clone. The CDR3 DNA follows: TGCGCCAGCAGCCGTCTAGCGGGGAGCTCCTACGAGCAGTACTTC. Translation gives CASSRLAGSSYEQYF. The V call is TRBV4-3, the J call TRBJ2-7; the match to TRBD2 covers 9 bases. Germline values: CDR1 LGHNA, CDR2 YSLEER. The CDR3 runs to 15 residues. Trimming removed 4 bases from V and 0 bases from J; junction bases left unmatched: 4.

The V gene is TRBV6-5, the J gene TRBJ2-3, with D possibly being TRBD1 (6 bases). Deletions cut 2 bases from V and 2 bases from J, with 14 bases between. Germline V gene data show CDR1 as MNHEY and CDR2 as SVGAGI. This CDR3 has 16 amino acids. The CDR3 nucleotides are TGTGCCAGCAGTTACATCGCCGGACAGATCACAGATACGCAGTATTTT. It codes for CASSYIAGQITDTQYF.

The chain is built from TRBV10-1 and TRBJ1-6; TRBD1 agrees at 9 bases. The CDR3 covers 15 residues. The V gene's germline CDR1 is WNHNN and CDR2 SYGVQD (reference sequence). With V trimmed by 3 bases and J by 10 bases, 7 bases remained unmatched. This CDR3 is CASSEGTGRYSPLHF. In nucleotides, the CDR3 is TGCGCCAGCAGTGAAGGGACAGGGCGTTACTCACCCCTCCACTTT.

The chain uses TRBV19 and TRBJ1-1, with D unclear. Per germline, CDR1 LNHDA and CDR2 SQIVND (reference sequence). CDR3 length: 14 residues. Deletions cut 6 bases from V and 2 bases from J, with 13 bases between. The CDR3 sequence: CASRIWGGNTEAFF. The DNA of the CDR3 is TGTGCCAGTAGAATCTGGGGAGGAAACACTGAAGCTTTCTTT.

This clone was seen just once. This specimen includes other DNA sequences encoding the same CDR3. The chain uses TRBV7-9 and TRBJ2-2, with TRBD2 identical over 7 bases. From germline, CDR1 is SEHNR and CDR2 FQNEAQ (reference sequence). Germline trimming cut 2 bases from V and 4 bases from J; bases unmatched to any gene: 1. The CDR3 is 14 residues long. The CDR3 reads CASSLTGGTGELFF. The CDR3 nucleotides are TGTGCCAGCAGCTTAACGGGGGGCACCGGGGAGCTGTTTTTT. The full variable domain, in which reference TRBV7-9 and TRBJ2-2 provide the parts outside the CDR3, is DTGVSQNPRHKITKRGQNVTFRCDPISEHNRLYWYRQTLGQGPEFLTYFQNEAQLEKSRLLSDRFSAERPKGSFSTLEIQRTEQGDSAMYLCASSLTGGTGELFFGEGSRLTVL.

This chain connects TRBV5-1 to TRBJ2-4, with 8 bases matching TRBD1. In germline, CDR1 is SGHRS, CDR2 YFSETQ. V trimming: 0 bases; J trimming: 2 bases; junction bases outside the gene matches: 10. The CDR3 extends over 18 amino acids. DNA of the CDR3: TGCGCCAGCAGCTTGGAGGCACAGGGGGTTGTGACCAAAAACATTCAGTACTTC. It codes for CASSLEAQGVVTKNIQYF.